The sample holds a few counts of the clone carrying this T cell receptor beta chain. Its antigen remains unidentified. Germline assignment: CDR1 MNHNS and CDR2 SASEGT. Trimming stripped 3 bases from V and 0 bases from J, with 13 bases between. The CDR3 loop spans 16 amino acids. RNA transcripts gave rise to amplified TCR beta CDR3 regions. HTBI primers were employed in a first-round RT-PCR of the TCR CDR3. TCRdb itself ran the multiplex PCR reads through MiXCR, one entry per CDR3 protein. The table has 300,000 or so distinct CDR3 sequences, roughly 18% seen once. This specimen belongs to a study of T cells in Graves' hyperthyroidism and ophthalmopathy. Study-wide points: Ophthalmopathy was told apart from stable hyperthyroidism by a 13 V-J model.

Those patients with uncontrolled infection, other autoimmune disease, pregnancy or lactation were excluded. Diagnoses rested on clinical symptoms, serum thyroxine and TRAb, thyroid ultrasound and orbital computed tomography. The chain has TRBV6-1 and TRBJ2-3; a possible D gene is TRBD1 (6 bases). Material: blood. This clonotype was obtained from a woman aged 50 to 60 with Graves' hyperthyroidism. The CDR3 is CASSEQQGISTDTQYF. The CDR3 nucleotides are TGTGCCAGCAGTGAGCAACAGGGAATAAGCACAGATACGCAGTATTTT.